The 17 T cell receptor beta chains reported below all come from one sample, sequenced in a study of blood T cells in healthy people across ages. PCR was performed a second time for 7 to 11 cycles using a sample-barcoded 5' primer and a J-beta primer mix. TCRdb re-derived calls from the 5' RACE reads in MiXCR, one entry per CDR3 protein. Of around 650,000 distinct CDR3 sequences listed, approximately 29% are singletons. The material sequenced was blood. Receptors were obtained from a woman of 80 years or more in good health.

This clonotype was detected a few times. J is TRBJ1-1 and V is TRBV5-1; perhaps TRBD1 as D (6 bases). Germline assignment: CDR1 SGHRS and CDR2 YFSETQ. This CDR3 contains 14 residues. The V end was cut by 0 bases, the J end by 6 bases, with 12 bases between. CDR3 sequence (DNA): TGCGCCAGCAGCTTGGGCAGGGGAGGAGCTGAAGCTTTCTTT. Protein sequence: CASSLGRGGAEAFF.

This clonotype has ten or more counts. A much bigger clone sits one base away, suggesting this may be a read error. This CDR3 is CASSWGRVGEKLFF. The DNA of the CDR3 is TGTGCCAGCAGCTGGGGTAGGGTTGGCGAAAAACTGTTTTTT. This chain joins TRBV5-6 and TRBJ1-4; no clear D. The V end was cut by 3 bases, the J end by 8 bases, with 14 bases between. In germline, CDR1 is SGHDT, CDR2 YYEEEE. The CDR3 extends over 14 amino acids.

As regards this clonotype: A read error may be the cause here, since a much bigger clone is one base away. This rearrangement joins TRBV20-1 to TRBJ2-7; TRBD1 is a possible D gene (6 bases). Trimming removed 7 bases at V and 1 base at J, with 17 bases between. Germline V gene data show CDR1 as DFQATT and CDR2 as SNEGSKA (reference sequence). The CDR3 consists of 14 residues. The CDR3 region is CSGTQGTSSYEQYF. The DNA of the CDR3 is TGCAGTGGGACTCAGGGGACGTCTTCCTACGAGCAGTACTTC.

There are a few counts of this clonotype. The chain combines TRBV6-4 with TRBJ1-2; D not certain. V shed 0 bases and J shed 2 bases, with 13 bases lying between them. This CDR3 has 16 amino acids. Germline V CDR1 and CDR2: MRHNA, SNTAGT. Here the CDR3 reads CASSDSSRQVNYGYTF. DNA for the CDR3: TGTGCCAGCAGTGACTCAAGTCGACAAGTAAACTATGGCTACACCTTC.

The V and J genes are TRBV7-2 and TRBJ2-3; 10 bases are a match to TRBD2. This CDR3 contains 17 residues. After removal of 1 base from V and 1 base from J, the junction contained 5 bases not matched to a gene. The germline CDR1 and CDR2 sequences are SGHTA and FQGNSA. CDR3: CASSLVFGTSGTDTQYF. The CDR3 DNA is TGTGCCAGCAGCTTAGTATTTGGGACTAGCGGCACAGATACGCAGTATTTT.

V and J are TRBV7-2 and TRBJ2-1; no firm D call. Germline V gives CDR1 SGHTA, CDR2 FQGNSA. Between the trimmed V and J ends, which lost 2 bases and 1 base, there was a span of 6 bases. The CDR3 spans 14 residues. The CDR3: CASSLSASYNEQFF. CDR3 DNA sequence: TGTGCCAGCAGCTTATCGGCATCCTACAATGAGCAGTTCTTC.

Concerning this clonotype: A much larger clone lies one base from this, so it may be a read error. The rearrangement links TRBV6-1 to TRBJ2-4, with D possibly matching TRBD2 (7 bases). The V and J ends lost 8 bases and 8 bases respectively, with 19 bases between them. This CDR3 has 14 amino acids. Germline lookup yields CDR1 MNHNS and CDR2 SASEGT. CDR3 residues: CASRLIWGGDIQYF. The CDR3 coding sequence is TGTGCCAGCCGCCTGATTTGGGGGGGCGACATTCAGTACTTC.

In this sample, this clonotype turned up many times. The CDR3 DNA is TGTGCCAGCAGCCCGGACAGGGTAGGAGAAAAACTGTTTTTT. Amino acid sequence: CASSPDRVGEKLFF. This sequence joins TRBV7-2 and TRBJ1-4, with 8 positions matching TRBD1. This CDR3 is built from 14 residues. The ends lost 5 bases at V and 8 bases at J; junction bases unmatched: 7. The germline gives CDR1 SGHTA, CDR2 FQGNSA.

The sample holds many counts of this clonotype. The CDR3: CASSFEWKEYEQYF. The CDR3 DNA follows: TGTGCCAGCAGCTTCGAGTGGAAAGAATACGAGCAGTACTTC. The chain uses TRBV7-9 and TRBJ2-7; no reliable D call. With 3 bases removed from V and 4 bases from J, the gap between germline ends came to 13 bases. CDR3 length: 14 residues. Germline V CDR1 and CDR2: SEHNR, FQNEAQ (reference sequence).

This clonotype was found many times. V and J are TRBV10-3 and TRBJ2-1, with D possibly TRBD2 on 6 matching bases. Germline values: CDR1 ENHRY, CDR2 SYGVKD. This CDR3 has 15 amino acids. Trimming removed 1 base from V and 6 bases from J, with 13 bases in between. The DNA of the CDR3 is TGTGCCATCAGTGAGTGGAGGGCGCAGGGCAATGAGCAGTTCTTC. Translated, it gives CAISEWRAQGNEQFF.

In this sample, this clonotype turned up a few times. The chain employs TRBV30 and TRBJ1-1; D is uncertain. The V gene lost 8 bases and the J gene lost 2 bases, with 15 bases spanning the gap. Germline CDR1 is GTSNPN and CDR2 is SVGIG (reference sequence). The CDR3 sequence is 13 residues long. The CDR3 sequence is CALLPSLNTEAFF. The CDR3 DNA reads TGTGCCCTCCTCCCCAGTCTTAACACTGAAGCTTTCTTT.

This clonotype was seen more than once but under ten times. The V gene is TRBV25-1, the J gene TRBJ1-1; D is undetermined. The germline CDR1 and CDR2 sequences are MGHDK and SYGVNS. The CDR3 loop spans 11 amino acids. The V gene lost 4 bases and the J gene lost 4 bases, with 4 bases spanning the gap. CDR3 nucleotide sequence: TGTGCCAGCAGTGCCTTCACTGAAGCTTTCTTT. This gives the protein CASSAFTEAFF.

In its sample, this clonotype was seen many times. The chain links TRBV20-1 to TRBJ2-1; D gene uncertain. Germline V gives CDR1 DFQATT, CDR2 SNEGSKA (reference sequence). V was pared by 6 bases and J by 7 bases, with 16 bases between. The CDR3 consists of 13 residues. CDR3 region: CSAREPRRNEQFF. In DNA form, the CDR3 reads TGCAGTGCCCGCGAGCCCCGACGGAATGAGCAGTTCTTC.

This chain uses TRBV7-2 with TRBJ1-4; maybe TRBD1 (6 bases). Between the trimmed V and J ends, which lost 2 bases and 8 bases, there was a span of 12 bases. This CDR3 comprises 14 residues. Looked up from germline, CDR1 is SGHTA and CDR2 is FQGNSA. The CDR3 is CASSLSVQGEKLFF. The DNA for the CDR3 is TGTGCCAGCAGCTTATCAGTCCAGGGGGAAAAACTGTTTTTT.

The rearrangement uses TRBV5-1 and TRBJ2-5; no definite D call. The germline V gene has CDR1 SGHRS and CDR2 YFSETQ. Trimming pared 1 base from V and 1 base from J, leaving 5 bases between. The CDR3 consists of 13 residues. CDR3 sequence (DNA): TGCGCCAGCAGCTTGACTATCCAAGAGACCCAGTACTTC. Protein: CASSLTIQETQYF.

The chain recombines TRBV18 with TRBJ1-1; TRBD1 is a possible D gene (5 bases). V dropped 3 bases and J dropped 1 base, with 12 bases sitting between them. This CDR3 has 15 amino acids. Germline loops: CDR1 KGHSH, CDR2 LQKENI. The CDR3 sequence: CASSPRGAGNTEAFF. In DNA form, the CDR3 reads TGTGCCAGCTCACCTAGAGGGGCGGGGAACACTGAAGCTTTCTTT.

This chain uses TRBV5-1 with TRBJ2-7, with 11 bases identical to TRBD2. The CDR3 runs to 15 residues. Germline CDR1 reads SGHRS; CDR2 reads YFSETQ. V dropped 1 base and J dropped 3; count of bases not matched to a gene: 3. The CDR3 DNA reads as TGCGCCAGCAGCTTGACTAGCGGGAGCTTCTACGAGCAGTACTTC. It is translated as CASSLTSGSFYEQYF.